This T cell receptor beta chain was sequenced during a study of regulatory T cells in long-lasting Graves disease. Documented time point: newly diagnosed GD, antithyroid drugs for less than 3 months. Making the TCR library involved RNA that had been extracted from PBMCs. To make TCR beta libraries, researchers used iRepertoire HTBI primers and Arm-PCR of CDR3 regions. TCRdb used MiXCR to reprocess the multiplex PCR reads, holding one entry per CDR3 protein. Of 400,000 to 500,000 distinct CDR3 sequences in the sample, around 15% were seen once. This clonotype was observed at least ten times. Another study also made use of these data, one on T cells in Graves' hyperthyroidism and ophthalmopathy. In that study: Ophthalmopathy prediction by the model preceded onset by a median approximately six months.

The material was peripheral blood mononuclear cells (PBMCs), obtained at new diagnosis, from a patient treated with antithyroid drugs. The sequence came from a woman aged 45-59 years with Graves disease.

The CDR3 reads CASNPDSAGGRETQYF. The CDR3 DNA reads as TGTGCCAGCAATCCCGATTCAGCGGGAGGGCGCGAGACCCAGTACTTC. This sequence joins TRBV6-1 and TRBJ2-5; the match to TRBD2 covers 10 bases. Germline trimming cut 7 bases from V and 5 bases from J; bases unmatched to any gene: 13. Per germline, CDR1 MNHNS and CDR2 SASEGT. This CDR3 comprises 16 residues.